This paragraph covers one T cell receptor (beta chain) sequence. This record belongs to a study of cytomegalovirus exposure and HLA in healthy donors. Primers: 60 Vbeta forward and 13 Jbeta reverse. Generated by immunoSEQ multiplex PCR, the TCRdb table keeps only in-frame clones and is missing some. The sample contains 65,000 to 85,000 clones, roughly 85% of which appear only once. The CDR3 runs to 14 residues. From germline, CDR1 is SGHDT and CDR2 YYEEEE. The ends lost 4 bases at V and 7 bases at J; junction bases unmatched: 3. The V gene is TRBV5-6, the J gene TRBJ1-6; 9 nucleotides line up with TRBD1. The sample comprised PBMCs. The sequence was collected from a woman under 40 in good health and CMV-seronegative. CDR3 in amino acids: CASSPDRGNSPLHF. The CDR3 bases are TGTGCCAGCAGCCCGGACAGGGGAAATTCACCCCTCCACTTT.